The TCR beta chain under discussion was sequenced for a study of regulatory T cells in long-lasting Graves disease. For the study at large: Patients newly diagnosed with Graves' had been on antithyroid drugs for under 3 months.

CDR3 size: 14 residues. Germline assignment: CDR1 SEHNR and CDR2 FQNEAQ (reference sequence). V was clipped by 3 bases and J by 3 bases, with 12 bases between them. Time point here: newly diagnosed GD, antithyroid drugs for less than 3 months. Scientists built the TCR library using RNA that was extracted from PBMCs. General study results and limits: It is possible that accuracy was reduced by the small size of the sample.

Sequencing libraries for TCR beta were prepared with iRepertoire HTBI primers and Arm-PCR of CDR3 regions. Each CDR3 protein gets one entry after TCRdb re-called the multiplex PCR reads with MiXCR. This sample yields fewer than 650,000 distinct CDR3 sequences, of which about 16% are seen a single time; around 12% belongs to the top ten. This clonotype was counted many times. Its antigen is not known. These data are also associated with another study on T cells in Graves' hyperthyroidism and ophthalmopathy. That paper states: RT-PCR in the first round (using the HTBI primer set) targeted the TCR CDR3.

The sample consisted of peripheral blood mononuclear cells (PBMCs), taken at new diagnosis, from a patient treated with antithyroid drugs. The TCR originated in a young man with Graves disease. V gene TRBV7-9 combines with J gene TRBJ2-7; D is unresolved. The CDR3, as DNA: TGTGCCAGCAGCTTGGCTGGGCAGATCTACGAGCAGTACTTC. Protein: CASSLAGQIYEQYF.